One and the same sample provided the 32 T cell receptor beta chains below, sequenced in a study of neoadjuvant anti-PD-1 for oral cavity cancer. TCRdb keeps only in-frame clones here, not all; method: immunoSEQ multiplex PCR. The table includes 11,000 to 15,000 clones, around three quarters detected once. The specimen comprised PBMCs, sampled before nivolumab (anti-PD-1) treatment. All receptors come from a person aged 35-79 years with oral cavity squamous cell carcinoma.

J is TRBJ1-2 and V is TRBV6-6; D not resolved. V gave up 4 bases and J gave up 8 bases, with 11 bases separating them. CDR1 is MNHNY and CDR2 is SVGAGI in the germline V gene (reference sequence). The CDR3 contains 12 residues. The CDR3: CASSSTSAGYTF. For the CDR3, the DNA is TGTGCCAGCAGTTCGACGTCGGCGGGCTACACCTTC.

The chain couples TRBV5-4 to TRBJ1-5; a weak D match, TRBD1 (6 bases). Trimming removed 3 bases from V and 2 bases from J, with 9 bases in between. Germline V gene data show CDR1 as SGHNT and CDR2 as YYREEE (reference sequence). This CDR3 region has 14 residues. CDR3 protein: CASSSDRGNQPQHF. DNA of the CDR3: TGTGCCAGCAGCTCGGACAGAGGCAATCAGCCCCAGCATTTT.

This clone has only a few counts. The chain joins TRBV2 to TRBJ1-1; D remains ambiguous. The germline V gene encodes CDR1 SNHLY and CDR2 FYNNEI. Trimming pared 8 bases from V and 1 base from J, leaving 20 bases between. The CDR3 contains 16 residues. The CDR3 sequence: CASFDPSMLRNTEAFF. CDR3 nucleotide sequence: TGTGCCAGCTTCGATCCGAGTATGCTGCGGAACACTGAAGCTTTCTTT.

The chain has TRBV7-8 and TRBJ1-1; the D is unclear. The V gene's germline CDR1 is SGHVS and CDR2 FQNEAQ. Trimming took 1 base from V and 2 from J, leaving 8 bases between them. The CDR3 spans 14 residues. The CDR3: CASSLGLSNTEAFF. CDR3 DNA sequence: TGTGCCAGCAGCTTAGGTTTAAGCAACACTGAAGCTTTCTTT.

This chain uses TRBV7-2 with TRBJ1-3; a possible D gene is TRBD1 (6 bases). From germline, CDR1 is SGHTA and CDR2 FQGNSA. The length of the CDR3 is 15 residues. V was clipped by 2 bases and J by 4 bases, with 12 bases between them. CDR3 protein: CASSLNRAAGNTIYF. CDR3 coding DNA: TGTGCCAGCAGCTTAAACAGGGCCGCGGGAAACACCATATATTTT.

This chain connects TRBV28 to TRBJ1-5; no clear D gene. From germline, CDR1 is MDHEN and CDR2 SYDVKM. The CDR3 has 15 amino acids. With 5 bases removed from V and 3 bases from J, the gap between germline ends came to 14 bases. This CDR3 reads CASSVPVDFNQPQHF. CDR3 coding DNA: TGTGCCAGCAGTGTGCCGGTAGACTTCAATCAGCCCCAGCATTTT.

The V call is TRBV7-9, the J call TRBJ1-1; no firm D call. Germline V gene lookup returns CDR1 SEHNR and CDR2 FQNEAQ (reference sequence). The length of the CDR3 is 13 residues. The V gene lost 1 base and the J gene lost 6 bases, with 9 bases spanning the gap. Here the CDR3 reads CASSLVGEAEAFF. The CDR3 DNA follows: TGTGCCAGCAGCTTAGTTGGGGAAGCTGAAGCTTTCTTT.

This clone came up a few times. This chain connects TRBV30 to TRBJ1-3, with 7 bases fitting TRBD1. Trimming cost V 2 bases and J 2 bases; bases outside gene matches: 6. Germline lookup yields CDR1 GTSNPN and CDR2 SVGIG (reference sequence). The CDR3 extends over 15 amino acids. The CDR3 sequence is CAWSPPDRAGNTIYF. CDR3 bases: TGTGCCTGGAGTCCTCCAGACAGGGCTGGAAACACCATATATTTT.

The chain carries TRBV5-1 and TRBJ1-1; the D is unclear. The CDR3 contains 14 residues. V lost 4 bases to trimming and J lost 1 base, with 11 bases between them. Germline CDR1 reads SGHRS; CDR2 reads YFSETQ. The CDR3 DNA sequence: TGCGCCAGCAGCCCGACACCTTCGAACACTGAAGCTTTCTTT. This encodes CASSPTPSNTEAFF.

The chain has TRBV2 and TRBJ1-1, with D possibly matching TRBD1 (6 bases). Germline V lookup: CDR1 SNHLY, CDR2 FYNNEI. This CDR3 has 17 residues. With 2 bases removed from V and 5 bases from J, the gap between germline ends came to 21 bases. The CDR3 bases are TGTGCCAGCAGTGAATCTAGGGTACGGGGGGCTCTAACTGAAGCTTTCTTT. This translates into CASSESRVRGALTEAFF.

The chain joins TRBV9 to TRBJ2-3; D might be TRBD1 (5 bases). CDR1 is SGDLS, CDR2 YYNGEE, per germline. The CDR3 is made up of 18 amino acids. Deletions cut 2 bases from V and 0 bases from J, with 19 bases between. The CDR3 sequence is CASSVPLRQTISTDTQYF. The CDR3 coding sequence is TGTGCCAGCAGCGTCCCTCTGCGACAGACGATTAGCACAGATACGCAGTATTTT.

DNA of the CDR3: TGCAGCGTCGGACAGGGTAGGGGGGAGACCCAGTACTTC. It yields the protein CSVGQGRGETQYF. The V and J genes are TRBV29-1 and TRBJ2-5; 8 nucleotides match TRBD1. Looked up from germline, CDR1 is SQVTM and CDR2 is ANQGSEA. There are 13 residues in the CDR3. V trimming: 6 bases; J trimming: 5 bases; junction bases outside the gene matches: 8.

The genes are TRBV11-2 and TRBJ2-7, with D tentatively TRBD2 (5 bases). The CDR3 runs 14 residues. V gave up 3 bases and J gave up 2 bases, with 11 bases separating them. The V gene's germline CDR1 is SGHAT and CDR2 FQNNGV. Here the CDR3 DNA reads TGTGCCAGCAGCTTGAGCGGAGCCCCCTACGAGCAGTACTTC. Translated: CASSLSGAPYEQYF.

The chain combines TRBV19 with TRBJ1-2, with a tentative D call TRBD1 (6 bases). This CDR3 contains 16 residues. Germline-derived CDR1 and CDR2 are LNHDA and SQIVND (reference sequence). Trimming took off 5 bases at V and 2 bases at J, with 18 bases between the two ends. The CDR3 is CASSPRRGGPNYGYTF. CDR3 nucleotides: TGTGCCAGTAGTCCGCGACGAGGGGGTCCCAACTATGGCTACACCTTC.

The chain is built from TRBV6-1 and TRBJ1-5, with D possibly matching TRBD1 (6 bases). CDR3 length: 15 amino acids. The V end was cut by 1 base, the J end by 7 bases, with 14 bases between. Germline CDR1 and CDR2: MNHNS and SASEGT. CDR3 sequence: CASSEEGATGQPQHF. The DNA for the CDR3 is TGTGCCAGCAGTGAAGAAGGGGCCACAGGGCAGCCCCAGCATTTT.

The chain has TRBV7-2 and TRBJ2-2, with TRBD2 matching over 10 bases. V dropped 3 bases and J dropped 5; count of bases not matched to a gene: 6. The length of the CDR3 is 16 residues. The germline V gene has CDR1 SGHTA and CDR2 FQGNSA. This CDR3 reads CASSLLSGGATGELFF. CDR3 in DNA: TGTGCCAGCAGCTTGCTAAGCGGGGGGGCAACCGGGGAGCTGTTTTTT.

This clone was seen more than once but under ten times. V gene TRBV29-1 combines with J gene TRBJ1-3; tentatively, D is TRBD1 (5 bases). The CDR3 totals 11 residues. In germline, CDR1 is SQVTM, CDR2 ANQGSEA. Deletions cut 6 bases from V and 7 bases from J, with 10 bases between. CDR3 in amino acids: CSVYGGNTIYF. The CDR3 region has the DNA TGCAGCGTGTACGGGGGGAACACCATATATTTT.

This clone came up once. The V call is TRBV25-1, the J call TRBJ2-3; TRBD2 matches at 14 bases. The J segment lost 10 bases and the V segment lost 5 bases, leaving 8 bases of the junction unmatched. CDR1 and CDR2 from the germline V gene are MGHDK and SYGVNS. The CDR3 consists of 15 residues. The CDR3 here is CASSNYGTSGRAQYF. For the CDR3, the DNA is TGTGCCAGCAGTAACTACGGGACTAGCGGGAGAGCGCAGTATTTT.

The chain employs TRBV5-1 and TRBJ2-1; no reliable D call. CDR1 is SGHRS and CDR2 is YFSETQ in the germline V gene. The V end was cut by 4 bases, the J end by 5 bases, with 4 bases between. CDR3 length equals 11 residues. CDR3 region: CASSVNNEQFF. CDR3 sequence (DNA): TGCGCCAGCAGCGTCAACAATGAGCAGTTCTTC.

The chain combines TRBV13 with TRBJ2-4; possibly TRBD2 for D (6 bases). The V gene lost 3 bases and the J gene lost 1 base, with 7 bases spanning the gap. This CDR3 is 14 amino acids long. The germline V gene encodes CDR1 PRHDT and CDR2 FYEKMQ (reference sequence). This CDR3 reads CASSFRGAKNIQYF. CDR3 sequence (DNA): TGTGCCAGCAGCTTTCGGGGGGCCAAAAACATTCAGTACTTC.

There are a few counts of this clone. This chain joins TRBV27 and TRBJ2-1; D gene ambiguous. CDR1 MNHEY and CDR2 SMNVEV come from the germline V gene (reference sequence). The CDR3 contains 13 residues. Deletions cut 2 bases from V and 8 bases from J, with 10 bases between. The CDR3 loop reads CASSLLEHYEQFF. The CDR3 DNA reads TGTGCCAGCAGTTTACTAGAACATTATGAGCAGTTCTTC.

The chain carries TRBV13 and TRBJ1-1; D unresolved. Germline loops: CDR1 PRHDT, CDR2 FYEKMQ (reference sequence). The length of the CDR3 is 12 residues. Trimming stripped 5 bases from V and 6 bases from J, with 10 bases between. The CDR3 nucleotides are TGTGCCAGCAGCAACAGTCGGCCTGAAGCTTTCTTT. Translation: CASSNSRPEAFF. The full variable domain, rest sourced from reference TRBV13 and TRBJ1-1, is AAGVIQSPRHLIKEKRETATLKCYPIPRHDTVYWYQQGPGQDPQFLISFYEKMQSDKGSIPDRFSAQQFSDYHSELNMSSLELGDSALYFCASSNSRPEAFFGQGTRLTVV.

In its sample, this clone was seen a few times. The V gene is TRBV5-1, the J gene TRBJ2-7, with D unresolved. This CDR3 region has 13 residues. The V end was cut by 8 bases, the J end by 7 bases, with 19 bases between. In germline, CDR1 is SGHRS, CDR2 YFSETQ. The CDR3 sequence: CASRLSLTEEQYF. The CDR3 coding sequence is TGCGCCAGTCGACTGTCCCTAACTGAGGAGCAGTACTTC.

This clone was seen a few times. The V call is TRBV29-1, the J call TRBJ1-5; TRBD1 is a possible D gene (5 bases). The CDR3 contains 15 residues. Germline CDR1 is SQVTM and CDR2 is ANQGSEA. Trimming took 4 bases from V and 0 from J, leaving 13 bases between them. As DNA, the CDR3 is TGCAGCGTTGCTGACAGCCTTAATAGCAATCAGCCCCAGCATTTT. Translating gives CSVADSLNSNQPQHF.

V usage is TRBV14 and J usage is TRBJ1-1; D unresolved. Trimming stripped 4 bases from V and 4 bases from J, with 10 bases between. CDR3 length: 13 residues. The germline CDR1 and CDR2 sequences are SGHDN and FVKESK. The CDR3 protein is CASSRGWATEAFF. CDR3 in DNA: TGTGCCAGCAGCCGTGGGTGGGCCACTGAAGCTTTCTTT.

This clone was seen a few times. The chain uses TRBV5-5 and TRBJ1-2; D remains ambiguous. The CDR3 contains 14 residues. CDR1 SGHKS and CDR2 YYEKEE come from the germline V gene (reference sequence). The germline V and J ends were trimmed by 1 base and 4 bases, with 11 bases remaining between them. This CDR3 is CASSLPTHLYGYTF. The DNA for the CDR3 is TGTGCCAGCAGCTTGCCGACACACCTCTATGGCTACACCTTC.

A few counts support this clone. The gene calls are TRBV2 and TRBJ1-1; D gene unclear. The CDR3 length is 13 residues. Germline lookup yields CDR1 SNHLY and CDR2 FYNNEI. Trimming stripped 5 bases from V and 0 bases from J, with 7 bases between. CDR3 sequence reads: CASSQSVNTEAFF. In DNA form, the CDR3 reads TGTGCCAGCAGTCAGAGCGTGAACACTGAAGCTTTCTTT. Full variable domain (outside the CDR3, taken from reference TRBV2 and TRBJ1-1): EPEVTQTPSHQVTQMGQEVILRCVPISNHLYFYWYRQILGQKVEFLVSFYNNEISEKSEIFDDQFSVERPDGSNFTLKIRSTKLEDSAMYFCASSQSVNTEAFFGQGTRLTVV.

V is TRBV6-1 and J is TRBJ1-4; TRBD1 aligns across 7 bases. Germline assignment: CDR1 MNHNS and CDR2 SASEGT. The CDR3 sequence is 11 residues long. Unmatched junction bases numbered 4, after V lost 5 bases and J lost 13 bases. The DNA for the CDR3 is TGTGCCAGCAGTCAGGGACAGATACTGTTTTTT. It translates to CASSQGQILFF.

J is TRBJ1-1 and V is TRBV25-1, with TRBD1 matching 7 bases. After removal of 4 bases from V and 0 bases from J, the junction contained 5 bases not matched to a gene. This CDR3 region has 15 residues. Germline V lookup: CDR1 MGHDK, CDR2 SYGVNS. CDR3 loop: CASSGRQGLNTEAFF. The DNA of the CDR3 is TGTGCCAGCAGTGGGCGACAGGGACTGAACACTGAAGCTTTCTTT.

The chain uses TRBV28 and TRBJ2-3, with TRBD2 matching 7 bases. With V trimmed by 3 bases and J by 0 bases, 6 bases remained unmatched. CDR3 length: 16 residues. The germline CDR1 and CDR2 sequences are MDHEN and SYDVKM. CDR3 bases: TGTGCCAGCAGTTTTGGGATCGGGGGGAGCACAGATACGCAGTATTTT. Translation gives CASSFGIGGSTDTQYF.

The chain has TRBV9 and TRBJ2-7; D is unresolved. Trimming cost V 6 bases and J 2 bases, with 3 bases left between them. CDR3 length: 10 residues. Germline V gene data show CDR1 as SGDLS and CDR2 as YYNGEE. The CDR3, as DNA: TGTGCCAGCACCCCCTACGAGCAGTACTTC. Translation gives CASTPYEQYF.

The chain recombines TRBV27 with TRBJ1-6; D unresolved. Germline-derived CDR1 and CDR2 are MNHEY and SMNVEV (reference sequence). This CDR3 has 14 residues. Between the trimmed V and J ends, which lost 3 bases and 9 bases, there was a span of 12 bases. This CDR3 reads CASSFRASGSPLHF. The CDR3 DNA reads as TGTGCCAGCAGTTTTCGAGCAAGCGGTTCACCCCTCCACTTT.